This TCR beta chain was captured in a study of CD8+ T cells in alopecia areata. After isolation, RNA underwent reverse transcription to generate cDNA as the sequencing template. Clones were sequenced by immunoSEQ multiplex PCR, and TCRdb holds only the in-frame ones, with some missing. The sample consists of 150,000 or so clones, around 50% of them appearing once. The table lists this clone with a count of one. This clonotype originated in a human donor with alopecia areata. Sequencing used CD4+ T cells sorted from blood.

CDR3 in amino acids: CACSGTPSSYEQYF. The CDR3, as DNA: TGTGCCTGTTCCGGAACTCCTAGCTCCTACGAGCAGTACTTC. This chain connects TRBV30 to TRBJ2-7; D ambiguous. This CDR3 spans 14 amino acids. Germline V gene data show CDR1 as GTSNPN and CDR2 as SVGIG (reference sequence). Trimming cost V 6 bases and J 0 bases, with 15 bases left between them. The variable domain in full, with the rest retrieved from reference TRBV30 and TRBJ2-7, is SQTIHQWPATLVQPVGSPLSLECTVEGTSNPNLYWYRQAAGRGLQLLFYSVGIGQISSEVPQNLSASRPQDRQFILSSKKLLLSDSGFYLCACSGTPSSYEQYFGPGTRLTVT.